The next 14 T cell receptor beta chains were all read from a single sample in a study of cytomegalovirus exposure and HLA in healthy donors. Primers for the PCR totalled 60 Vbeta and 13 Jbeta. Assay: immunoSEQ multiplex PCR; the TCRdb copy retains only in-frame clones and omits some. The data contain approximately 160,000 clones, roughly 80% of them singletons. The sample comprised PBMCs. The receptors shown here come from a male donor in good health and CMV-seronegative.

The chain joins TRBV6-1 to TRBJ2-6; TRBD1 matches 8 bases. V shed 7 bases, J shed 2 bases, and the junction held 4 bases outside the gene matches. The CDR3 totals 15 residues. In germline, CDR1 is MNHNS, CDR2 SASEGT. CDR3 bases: TGTGCCAGCATCGAGGACAGGGCTGGGGCCAACGTCCTGACTTTC. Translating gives CASIEDRAGANVLTF.

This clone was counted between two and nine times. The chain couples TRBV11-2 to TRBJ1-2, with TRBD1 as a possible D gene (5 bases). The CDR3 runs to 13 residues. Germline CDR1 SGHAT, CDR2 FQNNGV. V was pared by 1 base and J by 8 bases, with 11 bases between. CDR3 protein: CASSLGNAGGYTF. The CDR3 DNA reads TGTGCCAGCAGCTTAGGCAACGCAGGGGGCTACACCTTC.

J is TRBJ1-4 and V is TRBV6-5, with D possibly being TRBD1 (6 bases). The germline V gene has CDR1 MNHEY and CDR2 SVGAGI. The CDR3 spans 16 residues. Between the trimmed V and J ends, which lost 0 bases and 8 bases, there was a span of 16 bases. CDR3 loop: CASSYSTQGSSEKLFF. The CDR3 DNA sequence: TGTGCCAGCAGTTACTCGACCCAGGGGAGTTCCGAAAAACTGTTTTTT.

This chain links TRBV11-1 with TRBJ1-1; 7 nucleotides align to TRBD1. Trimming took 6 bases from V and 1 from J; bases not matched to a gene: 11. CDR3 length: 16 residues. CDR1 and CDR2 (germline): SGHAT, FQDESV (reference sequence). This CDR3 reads CASRGDRARGNTEAFF. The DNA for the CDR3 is TGTGCCAGCAGGGGAGACAGGGCCAGGGGGAACACTGAAGCTTTCTTT.

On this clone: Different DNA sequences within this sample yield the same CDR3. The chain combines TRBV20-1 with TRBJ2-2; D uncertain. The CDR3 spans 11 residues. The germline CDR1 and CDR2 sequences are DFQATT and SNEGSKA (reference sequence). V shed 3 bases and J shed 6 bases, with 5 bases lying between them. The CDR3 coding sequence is TGCAGTGCTAGCCCGGCCGGGGAGCTGTTTTTT. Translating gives CSASPAGELFF.

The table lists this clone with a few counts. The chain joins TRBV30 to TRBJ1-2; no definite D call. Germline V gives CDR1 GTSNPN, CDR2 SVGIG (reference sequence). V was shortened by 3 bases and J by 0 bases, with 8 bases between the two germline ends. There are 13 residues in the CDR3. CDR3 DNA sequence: TGTGCCTGGAGCCCGCAGACTAACTATGGCTACACCTTC. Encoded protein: CAWSPQTNYGYTF.

CDR3 bases: TGTGCCAGCAGCCCCCGACAGGGCCGGAAAGAGACCCAGTACTTC. Translated: CASSPRQGRKETQYF. The chain uses TRBV11-1 and TRBJ2-5; the match to TRBD1 covers 7 bases. In germline, CDR1 is SGHAT, CDR2 FQDESV (reference sequence). CDR3 length: 15 residues. V lost 5 bases and J lost 3; bases outside the gene matches: 9.

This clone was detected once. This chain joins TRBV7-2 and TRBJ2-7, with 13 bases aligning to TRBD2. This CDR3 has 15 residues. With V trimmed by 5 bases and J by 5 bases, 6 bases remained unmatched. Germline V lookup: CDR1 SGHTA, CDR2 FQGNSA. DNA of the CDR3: TGTGCCAGCAGCGTGGGACTAGCGGGATGGGACGAGCAGTACTTC. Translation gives CASSVGLAGWDEQYF.

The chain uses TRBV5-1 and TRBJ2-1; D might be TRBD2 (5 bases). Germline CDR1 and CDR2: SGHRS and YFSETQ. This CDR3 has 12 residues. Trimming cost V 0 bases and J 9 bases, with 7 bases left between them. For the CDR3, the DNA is TGCGCCAGCAGCTTGGAAGGGAGTGAGCAGTTCTTC. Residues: CASSLEGSEQFF.

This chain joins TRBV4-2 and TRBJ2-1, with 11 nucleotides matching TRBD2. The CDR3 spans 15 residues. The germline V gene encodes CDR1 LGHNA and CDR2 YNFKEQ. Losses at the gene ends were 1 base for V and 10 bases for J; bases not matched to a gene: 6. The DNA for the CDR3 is TGTGCCAGCAGCCAAGTCTTACTAGCGGGAGTAGAGCAGTTCTTC. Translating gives CASSQVLLAGVEQFF.

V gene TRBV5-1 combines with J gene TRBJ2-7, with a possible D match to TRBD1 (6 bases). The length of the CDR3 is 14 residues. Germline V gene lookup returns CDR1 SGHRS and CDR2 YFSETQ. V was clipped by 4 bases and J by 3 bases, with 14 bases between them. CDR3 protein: CASSLSDRFYEQYF. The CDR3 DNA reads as TGCGCCAGCAGCCTCAGCGACAGGTTCTACGAGCAGTACTTC.

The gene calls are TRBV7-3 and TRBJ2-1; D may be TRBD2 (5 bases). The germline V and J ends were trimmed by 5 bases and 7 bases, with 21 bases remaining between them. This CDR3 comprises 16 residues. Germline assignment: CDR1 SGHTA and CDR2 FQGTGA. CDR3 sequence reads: CASSARGEGLINEQFF. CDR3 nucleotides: TGTGCCAGCAGCGCCCGGGGTGAGGGCCTCATTAATGAGCAGTTCTTC.

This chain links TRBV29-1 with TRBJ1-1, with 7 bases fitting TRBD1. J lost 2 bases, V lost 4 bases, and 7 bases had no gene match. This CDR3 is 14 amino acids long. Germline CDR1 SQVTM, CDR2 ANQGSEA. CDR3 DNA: TGCAGCGTTGGAGGGGGCTTAGGAAACACTGAAGCTTTCTTT. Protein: CSVGGGLGNTEAFF.

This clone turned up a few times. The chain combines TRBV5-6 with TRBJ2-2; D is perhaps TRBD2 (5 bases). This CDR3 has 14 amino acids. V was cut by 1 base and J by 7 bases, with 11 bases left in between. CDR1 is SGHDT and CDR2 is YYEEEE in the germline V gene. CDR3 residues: CASSLYTGYGELFF. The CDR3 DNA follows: TGTGCCAGCAGCTTGTACACGGGGTACGGGGAGCTGTTTTTT.